A single sample gave rise to the 24 T cell receptor beta chains below, sequenced in a study of blood T cells in healthy people across ages. A second PCR, run for roughly 7 to 11 cycles, used a sample-barcoded 5' primer plus a J-beta primer mix. TCRdb reprocessed the 5' RACE reads with MiXCR, giving one entry per CDR3 protein. The sample lists about 780,000 distinct CDR3 sequences, roughly 24% occurring once. This sample also belongs to another study, concerning T cells of mothers and their children.

The sequenced material came from blood. Every receptor here comes from a boy younger than 18 in good health.

This chain connects TRBV2 to TRBJ1-1; a weak D match, TRBD1 (6 bases). Trimming pared 6 bases from V and 8 bases from J, leaving 13 bases between. The V gene's germline CDR1 is SNHLY and CDR2 FYNNEI. CDR3 length: 12 amino acids. The CDR3 coding sequence is TGTGCCAGCAGACTGACAGGCGAGGAAGCTTTCTTT. Its protein is CASRLTGEEAFF.

The sample holds a few counts of this clonotype. In nucleotides, the CDR3 is TGCGCCAGCAGCTTGATGGCAGAAAGAGAGACCCAGTACTTC. Protein: CASSLMAERETQYF. The chain joins TRBV5-1 to TRBJ2-5; no clear D gene. V lost 1 base to trimming and J lost 4 bases, with 11 bases between them. The CDR3 spans 14 residues. The germline V gene encodes CDR1 SGHRS and CDR2 YFSETQ.

The sample holds a few counts of this clonotype. The chain carries TRBV5-1 and TRBJ2-4; no clear D gene. V lost 4 bases and J lost 0, with 11 bases in between. CDR1 and CDR2 (germline): SGHRS, YFSETQ. This CDR3 spans 15 amino acids. This CDR3 reads CASSPTDLAKNIQYF. Here the CDR3 DNA reads TGCGCCAGCAGCCCAACCGACCTAGCCAAAAACATTCAGTACTTC. The whole variable domain, remainder taken from reference TRBV5-1 and TRBJ2-4, is KAGVTQTPRYLIKTRGQQVTLSCSPISGHRSVSWYQQTPGQGLQFLFEYFSETQRNKGNFPGRFSGRQFSNSRSEMNVSTLELGDSALYLCASSPTDLAKNIQYFGAGTRLSVL.

CDR3 nucleotides: TGTGCCAGCAGCTTAGAGCGGACTAGCGGGACCCAGTACTTC. Amino acid sequence: CASSLERTSGTQYF. The chain couples TRBV11-2 to TRBJ2-5, with TRBD2 identical over 10 bases. The ends lost 0 bases at V and 7 bases at J; junction bases unmatched: 2. CDR1 is SGHAT, CDR2 FQNNGV, per germline. The CDR3 is 14 amino acids.

The rearrangement joins TRBV3-1 to TRBJ2-7; D gene uncertain. Germline assignment: CDR1 LGHDT and CDR2 YNNKEL (reference sequence). The CDR3 is 15 residues long. The V gene lost 1 base and the J gene lost 1 base, with 11 bases spanning the gap. This CDR3 is CASSQAFSSSYEQYF. Written as DNA, the CDR3 is TGTGCCAGCAGCCAAGCCTTCAGCAGTTCCTACGAGCAGTACTTC.

The chain carries TRBV10-1 and TRBJ2-1; D may be TRBD2 (5 bases). The CDR3 is 15 residues long. The V end was cut by 0 bases, the J end by 7 bases, with 13 bases between. Germline CDR1 WNHNN, CDR2 SYGVQD (reference sequence). The CDR3 spells CASSESSGPRNEQFF. DNA for the CDR3: TGCGCCAGCAGTGAGTCGAGCGGTCCGAGGAATGAGCAGTTCTTC.

There are a few counts of this clonotype. One junction end disagrees with the germline gene, perhaps due to a read error. The gene calls are TRBV12-5 and TRBJ2-3; tentative D call: TRBD1 (6 bases). The CDR3 sequence is 14 residues long. The germline gives CDR1 LGHNT, CDR2 FRNRAP. The CDR3 loop is CARGLLQGLDTQYF. The CDR3 nucleotides are TGTGCTAGGGGTTTGCTACAGGGTTTAGATACGCAGTATTTT.

To note about this clonotype: An end of the junction does not agree with germline; a read error may underlie this. This chain joins TRBV7-7 and TRBJ2-5; no reliable D call. The CDR3 extends over 15 amino acids. Germline CDR1 reads SSHAT; CDR2 reads FNYEAQ (reference sequence). CDR3 nucleotide sequence: TGTGCTAGCAGCTTAGTTAACGCGGTCGGGGAGACCCAGTACTTC. This codes for CASSLVNAVGETQYF.

This chain uses TRBV29-1 with TRBJ2-1; D is unclear. From germline, CDR1 is SQVTM and CDR2 ANQGSEA. The CDR3 totals 13 residues. V was shortened by 4 bases and J by 4 bases, with 11 bases between the two germline ends. CDR3 nucleotide sequence: TGCAGCGTTGGAAACAGCCGGTACAATGAGCAGTTCTTC. This codes for CSVGNSRYNEQFF.

In this sample, this clonotype turned up a few times. CDR3 nucleotides: TGTGCCAGCAGCTTCTCCGGGACAGCTAACTATGGCTACACCTTC. This encodes CASSFSGTANYGYTF. The chain carries TRBV11-2 and TRBJ1-2; 7 bases fit TRBD1. The germline V gene encodes CDR1 SGHAT and CDR2 FQNNGV. The CDR3 contains 15 residues. V shed 3 bases, J shed 0 bases, and the junction held 4 bases outside the gene matches.

V and J are TRBV7-2 and TRBJ2-4; D is possibly TRBD2 (6 bases). This CDR3 has 15 residues. V lost 0 bases and J 5 bases, leaving 11 bases between the germline ends. Germline assignment: CDR1 SGHTA and CDR2 FQGNSA. The CDR3 protein is CASSLAGGIQNIQYF. Written as DNA, the CDR3 is TGTGCCAGCAGCTTAGCCGGCGGGATTCAAAACATTCAGTACTTC.

This clonotype has only a few counts. The rearrangement uses TRBV6-2 or TRBV6-3 and TRBJ1-5, with 9 nucleotides matching TRBD1. Per the germline V gene, CDR1 is MNHEY and CDR2 is SVGEGT. This CDR3 has 13 amino acids. V gave up 6 bases and J gave up 7 bases; unmatched junction bases: 4. The CDR3 nucleotides are TGTGCCAGCAGATGGACAGGGGAGCAGCCCCAGCATTTT. Amino acid sequence: CASRWTGEQPQHF.

The V gene is TRBV6-6, the J gene TRBJ1-4, with D perhaps TRBD1 (5 bases). Germline V gene sequence: CDR1 MNHNY, CDR2 SVGAGI (reference sequence). Trimming stripped 1 base from V and 4 bases from J, with 7 bases between. The CDR3 consists of 14 residues. CDR3 in amino acids: CASSYWGFNEKLFF. CDR3 in DNA: TGTGCCAGCAGTTACTGGGGGTTTAATGAAAAACTGTTTTTT.

This clonotype was counted between two and nine times. The V and J genes are TRBV20-1 and TRBJ2-5, with 7 bases that match TRBD1. The V and J ends lost 0 bases and 4 bases, in that order; junction bases with no gene match: 5. This CDR3 spans 14 amino acids. Looked up from germline, CDR1 is DFQATT and CDR2 is SNEGSKA (reference sequence). CDR3 coding DNA: TGCAGTGCTAGAGAGGACAGGCCGGGAGAGACCCAGTACTTC. Encoded protein: CSAREDRPGETQYF.

There are a few counts of this clonotype. The rearrangement uses TRBV10-3 and TRBJ2-2; 8 bases match TRBD1. CDR1 is ENHRY and CDR2 is SYGVKD in the germline V gene. The CDR3 totals 12 residues. V gave up 8 bases and J gave up 7 bases; unmatched junction bases: 3. This CDR3 is CAIDRGDGELFF. The DNA of the CDR3 is TGTGCCATCGACAGGGGTGACGGGGAGCTGTTTTTT.

This chain uses TRBV29-1 with TRBJ1-2; D is uncertain. Trimming took off 0 bases at V and 0 bases at J, with 14 bases between the two ends. Per germline, CDR1 SQVTM and CDR2 ANQGSEA. The CDR3 runs to 16 residues. In DNA form, the CDR3 reads TGCAGCGTTGAAGATCGGCCAGGACCGACTAACTATGGCTACACCTTC. Encoded protein: CSVEDRPGPTNYGYTF. Using reference TRBV29-1 and TRBJ1-2 for the parts outside the CDR3, the full variable domain is SAVISQKPSRDICQRGTSLTIQCQVDSQVTMMFWYRQQPGQSLTLIATANQGSEATYESGFVIDKFPISRPNLTFSTLTVSNMSPEDSSIYLCSVEDRPGPTNYGYTFGSGTRLTVV.

This chain joins TRBV12-3 or TRBV12-4 and TRBJ2-3, with 8 bases matching TRBD1. Trimming removed 7 bases from V and 3 bases from J; junction bases left unmatched: 12. The CDR3 spans 16 residues. The CDR3 DNA follows: TGTGCCAGCAACTTCCCAGGGGGCGTGCGGACAGATACGCAGTATTTT. Its translation: CASNFPGGVRTDTQYF.

This clonotype was picked up a small number of times. The V and J genes are TRBV3-1 and TRBJ1-4, with D possibly TRBD1 on 5 matching bases. This CDR3 has 16 amino acids. The V gene's germline CDR1 is LGHDT and CDR2 YNNKEL (reference sequence). V was clipped by 0 bases and J by 8 bases, with 16 bases between them. The CDR3: CASSQDLGAGNEKLFF. Written as DNA, the CDR3 is TGTGCCAGCAGCCAAGATCTTGGGGCAGGGAACGAAAAACTGTTTTTT. The full variable domain, in which reference TRBV3-1 and TRBJ1-4 provide the parts outside the CDR3, is DTAVSQTPKYLVTQMGNDKSIKCEQNLGHDTMYWYKQDSKKFLKIMFSYNNKELIINETVPNRFSPKSPDKAHLNLHINSLELGDSAVYFCASSQDLGAGNEKLFFGSGTQLSVL.

The chain couples TRBV9 to TRBJ2-1, with TRBD2 identical over 7 bases. The germline CDR1 and CDR2 sequences are SGDLS and YYNGEE. With V trimmed by 0 bases and J by 4 bases, 4 bases remained unmatched. This CDR3 has 15 amino acids. CDR3 coding DNA: TGTGCCAGCAGCGTAGATGGGGGGGAATACAATGAGCAGTTCTTC. Protein product: CASSVDGGEYNEQFF.

V is TRBV3-1 and J is TRBJ2-5, with TRBD2 matching 12 bases. Germline-derived CDR1 and CDR2 are LGHDT and YNNKEL (reference sequence). After removal of 2 bases from V and 3 bases from J, the junction contained 4 bases not matched to a gene. CDR3 size: 16 residues. CDR3 loop: CASSQSASGGEETQYF. CDR3 coding DNA: TGTGCCAGCAGCCAATCGGCTAGCGGGGGGGAAGAGACCCAGTACTTC.

The rearrangement uses TRBV2 and TRBJ2-1, with 10 positions matching TRBD2. Trimming cost V 4 bases and J 8 bases; bases outside gene matches: 8. The CDR3 has 15 residues. In germline, CDR1 is SNHLY, CDR2 FYNNEI. The CDR3 loop is CASSVQSGGAHEQFF. CDR3 bases: TGTGCCAGCAGTGTCCAGAGCGGGGGGGCCCATGAGCAGTTCTTC.

This clonotype was seen a few times. V and J are TRBV12-3 or TRBV12-4 and TRBJ1-5, with TRBD1 identical over 10 bases. The CDR3 runs 16 residues. The trim removed 5 bases at V and 4 bases at J, leaving 8 bases unmatched. The CDR3 sequence is CASSKGTGEINQPQHF. The CDR3 DNA follows: TGTGCCAGCAGTAAGGGGACAGGGGAGATAAATCAGCCCCAGCATTTT.

The table lists this clonotype with a few counts. The rearrangement uses TRBV2 and TRBJ1-6; D might be TRBD1 (5 bases). This CDR3 is built from 15 residues. The V end lost 6 bases, the J end lost 2 bases, and 11 bases lay between the germline ends. Germline V CDR1 and CDR2: SNHLY, FYNNEI. The CDR3 reads CASSAQETYNSPLHF. The CDR3 DNA is TGTGCCAGCAGCGCACAGGAGACCTATAATTCACCCCTCCACTTT. Full variable domain (missing parts from reference TRBV2 and TRBJ1-6): EPEVTQTPSHQVTQMGQEVILRCVPISNHLYFYWYRQILGQKVEFLVSFYNNEISEKSEIFDDQFSVERPDGSNFTLKIRSTKLEDSAMYFCASSAQETYNSPLHFGNGTRLTVT.

A few counts support this clonotype. The rearrangement joins TRBV2 to TRBJ2-5, with 8 bases matching TRBD1. Germline V gene lookup returns CDR1 SNHLY and CDR2 FYNNEI. The CDR3 extends over 15 amino acids. The V and J ends lost 2 bases and 5 bases, in that order; junction bases with no gene match: 7. Here the CDR3 reads CASSESPRGLETQYF. Here the CDR3 DNA reads TGTGCCAGCAGTGAATCGCCCAGGGGGCTTGAGACCCAGTACTTC.